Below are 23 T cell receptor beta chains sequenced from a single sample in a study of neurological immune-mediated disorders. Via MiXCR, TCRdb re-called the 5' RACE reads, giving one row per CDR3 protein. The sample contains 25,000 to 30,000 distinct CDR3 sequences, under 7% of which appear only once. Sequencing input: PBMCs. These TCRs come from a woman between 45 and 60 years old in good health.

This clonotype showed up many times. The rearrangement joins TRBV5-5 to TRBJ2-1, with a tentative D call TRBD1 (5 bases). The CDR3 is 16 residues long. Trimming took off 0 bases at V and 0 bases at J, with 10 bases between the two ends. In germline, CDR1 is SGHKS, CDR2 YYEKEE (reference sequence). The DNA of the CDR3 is TGTGCCAGCAGCTTGGTCTACAGGAGCTCCTACAATGAGCAGTTCTTC. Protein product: CASSLVYRSSYNEQFF.

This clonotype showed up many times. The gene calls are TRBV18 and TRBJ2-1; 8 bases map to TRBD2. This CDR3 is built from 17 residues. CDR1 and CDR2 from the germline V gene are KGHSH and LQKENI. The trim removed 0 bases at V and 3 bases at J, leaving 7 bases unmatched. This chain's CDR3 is CASSPPVASGGYNEQFF. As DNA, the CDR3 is TGTGCCAGCTCACCACCGGTGGCAAGCGGGGGCTACAATGAGCAGTTCTTC.

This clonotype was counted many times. The CDR3 region has the DNA TGCGCCAGCAGCTTCGGCCCCGCGGGACAGGGTACGGCGTCTGGGGCCAACGTCCTGACTTTC. This encodes CASSFGPAGQGTASGANVLTF. This chain connects TRBV5-1 to TRBJ2-6; TRBD1 matches 9 bases. The V gene's germline CDR1 is SGHRS and CDR2 YFSETQ. The V and J ends lost 2 bases and 1 base, in that order; junction bases with no gene match: 16. CDR3 length equals 21 residues. Using reference TRBV5-1 and TRBJ2-6 for the parts outside the CDR3, the full variable domain is KAGVTQTPRYLIKTRGQQVTLSCSPISGHRSVSWYQQTPGQGLQFLFEYFSETQRNKGNFPGRFSGRQFSNSRSEMNVSTLELGDSALYLCASSFGPAGQGTASGANVLTFGAGSRLTVL.

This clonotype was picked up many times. CDR3 residues: CASSLGGLAGAEQYF. The CDR3 region has the DNA TGCGCCAGCAGCTTGGGAGGACTAGCGGGAGCCGAGCAGTACTTC. This chain uses TRBV5-1 with TRBJ2-7; 13 nucleotides match TRBD2. Germline V gene data show CDR1 as SGHRS and CDR2 as YFSETQ. This CDR3 contains 15 residues. V shed 0 bases and J 6 bases; nucleotides not matched to a gene: 3.

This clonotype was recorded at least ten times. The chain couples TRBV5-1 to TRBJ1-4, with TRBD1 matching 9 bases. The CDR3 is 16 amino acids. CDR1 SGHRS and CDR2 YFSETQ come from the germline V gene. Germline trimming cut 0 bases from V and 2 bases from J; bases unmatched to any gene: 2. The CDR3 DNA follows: TGCGCCAGCAGCTTGGGGACAGGGGCTACTAATGAAAAACTGTTTTTT. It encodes CASSLGTGATNEKLFF.

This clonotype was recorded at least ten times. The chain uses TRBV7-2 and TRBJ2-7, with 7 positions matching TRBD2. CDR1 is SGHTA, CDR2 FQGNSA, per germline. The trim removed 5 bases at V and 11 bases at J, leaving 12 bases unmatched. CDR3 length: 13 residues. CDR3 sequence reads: CASSLRERGAKYF. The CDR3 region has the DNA TGTGCCAGCAGCCTTCGTGAGCGGGGCGCGAAGTACTTC. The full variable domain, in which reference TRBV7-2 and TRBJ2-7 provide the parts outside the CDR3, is GAGVSQSPSNKVTEKGKDVELRCDPISGHTALYWYRQSLGQGLEFLIYFQGNSAPDKSGLPSDRFSAERTGGSVSTLTIQRTQQEDSAVYLCASSLRERGAKYFGPGTRLTVT.

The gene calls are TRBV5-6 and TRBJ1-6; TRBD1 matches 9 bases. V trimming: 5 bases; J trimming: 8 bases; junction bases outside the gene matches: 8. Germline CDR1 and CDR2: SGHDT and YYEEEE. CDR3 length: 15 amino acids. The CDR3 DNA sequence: TGTGCCAGCAGATACAGGGGGCTGTCTGATTCACCCCTCCACTTT. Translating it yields CASRYRGLSDSPLHF.

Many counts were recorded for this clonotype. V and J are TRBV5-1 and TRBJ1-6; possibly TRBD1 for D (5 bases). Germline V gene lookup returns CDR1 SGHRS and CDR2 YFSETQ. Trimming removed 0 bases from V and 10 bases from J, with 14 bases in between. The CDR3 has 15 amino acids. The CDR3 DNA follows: TGCGCCAGCAGCTTGGCCGGGGTGGGGCACTCACCCCTCCACTTT. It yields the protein CASSLAGVGHSPLHF.

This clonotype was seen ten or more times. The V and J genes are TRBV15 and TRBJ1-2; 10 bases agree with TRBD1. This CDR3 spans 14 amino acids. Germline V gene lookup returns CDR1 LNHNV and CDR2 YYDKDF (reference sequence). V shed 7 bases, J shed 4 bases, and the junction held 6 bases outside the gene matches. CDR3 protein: CATNIDRGPYGYTF. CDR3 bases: TGTGCCACCAACATCGACAGGGGGCCCTATGGCTACACCTTC.

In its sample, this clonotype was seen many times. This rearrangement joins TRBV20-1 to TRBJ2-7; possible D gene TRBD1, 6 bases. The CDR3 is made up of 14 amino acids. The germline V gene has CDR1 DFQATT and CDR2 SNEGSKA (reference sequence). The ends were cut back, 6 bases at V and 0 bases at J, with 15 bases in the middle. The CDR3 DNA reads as TGCAGTGCAACAGACAGGTCCACCTCCTACGAGCAGTACTTC. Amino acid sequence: CSATDRSTSYEQYF.

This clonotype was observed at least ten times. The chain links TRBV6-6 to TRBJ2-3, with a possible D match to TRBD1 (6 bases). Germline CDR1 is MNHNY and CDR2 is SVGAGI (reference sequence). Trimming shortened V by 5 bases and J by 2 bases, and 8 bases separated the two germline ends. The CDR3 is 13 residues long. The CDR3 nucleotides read TGTGCCAGCAGTAGGGGGACCACAGATACGCAGTATTTT. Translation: CASSRGTTDTQYF.

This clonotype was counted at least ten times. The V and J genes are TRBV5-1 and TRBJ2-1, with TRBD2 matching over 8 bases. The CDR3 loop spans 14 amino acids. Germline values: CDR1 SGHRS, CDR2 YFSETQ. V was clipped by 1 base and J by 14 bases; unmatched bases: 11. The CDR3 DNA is TGCGCCAGCAGCTTGAATCTGGCGGGAGGACTAAAGTTCTTC. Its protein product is CASSLNLAGGLKFF.

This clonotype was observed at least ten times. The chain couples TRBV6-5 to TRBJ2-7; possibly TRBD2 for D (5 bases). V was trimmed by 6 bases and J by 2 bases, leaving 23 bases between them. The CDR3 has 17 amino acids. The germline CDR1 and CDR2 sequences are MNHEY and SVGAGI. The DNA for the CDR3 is TGTGCCAGCAGCTATACGCCTGGGAGCGGAGGCACCTACGAGCAGTACTTC. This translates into CASSYTPGSGGTYEQYF.

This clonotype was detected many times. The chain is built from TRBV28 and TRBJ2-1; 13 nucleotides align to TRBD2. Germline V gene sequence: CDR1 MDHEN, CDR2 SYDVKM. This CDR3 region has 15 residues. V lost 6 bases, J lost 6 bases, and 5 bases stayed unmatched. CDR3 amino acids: CASSPTSGRGNEQFF. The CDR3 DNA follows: TGTGCCAGCAGCCCAACTAGCGGGAGGGGCAATGAGCAGTTCTTC.

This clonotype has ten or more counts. The CDR3 spells CASSVLGSGTGELFF. CDR3 DNA: TGTGCCAGCAGCGTGCTAGGGTCGGGCACCGGGGAGCTGTTTTTT. This chain connects TRBV11-3 to TRBJ2-2, with D unresolved. CDR1 and CDR2 (germline): SGHNT, YENEEA. The CDR3 covers 15 residues. The ends were cut back, 5 bases at V and 4 bases at J, with 14 bases in the middle.

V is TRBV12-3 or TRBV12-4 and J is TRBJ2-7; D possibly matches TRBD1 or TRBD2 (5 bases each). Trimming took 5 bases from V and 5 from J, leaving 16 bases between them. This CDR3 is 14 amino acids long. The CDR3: CASSPAEGSHEQYF. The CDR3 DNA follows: TGTGCCAGCAGTCCTGCCGAGGGGTCCCACGAGCAGTACTTC.

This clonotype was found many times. CDR3 loop: CASSYRGHAGYTF. Here the CDR3 DNA reads TGTGCCAGCAGTTATCGGGGCCATGCTGGCTACACCTTC. This chain links TRBV6-5 with TRBJ1-2; maybe TRBD1 (5 bases). Germline CDR1 reads MNHEY; CDR2 reads SVGAGI. Trimming removed 3 bases from V and 7 bases from J, with 12 bases in between. This CDR3 has 13 residues.

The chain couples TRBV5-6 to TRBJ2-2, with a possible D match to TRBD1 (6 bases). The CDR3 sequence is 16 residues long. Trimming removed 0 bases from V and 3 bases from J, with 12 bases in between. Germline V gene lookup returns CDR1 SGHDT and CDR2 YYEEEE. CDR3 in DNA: TGTGCCAGCAGCTTGGTCACAGGGTCGGACACCGGGGAGCTGTTTTTT. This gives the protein CASSLVTGSDTGELFF.

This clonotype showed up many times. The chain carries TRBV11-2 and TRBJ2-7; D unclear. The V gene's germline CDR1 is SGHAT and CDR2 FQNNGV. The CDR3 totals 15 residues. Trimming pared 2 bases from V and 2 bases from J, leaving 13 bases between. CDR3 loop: CASSLFQSFTYEQYF. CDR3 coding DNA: TGTGCCAGCAGCTTATTCCAGTCTTTCACCTACGAGCAGTACTTC.

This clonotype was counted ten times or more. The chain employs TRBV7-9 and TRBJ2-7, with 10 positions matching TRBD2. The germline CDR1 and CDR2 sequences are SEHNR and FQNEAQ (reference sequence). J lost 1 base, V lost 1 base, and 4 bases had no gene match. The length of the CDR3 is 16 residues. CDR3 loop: CASSLGLAGASYEQYF. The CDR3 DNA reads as TGTGCCAGCAGCTTAGGGCTAGCGGGAGCTTCCTACGAGCAGTACTTC.

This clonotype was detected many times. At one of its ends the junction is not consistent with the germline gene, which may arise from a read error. CDR3 DNA: TGTGCCAGCAGGGAAGGCCCAGATACGCAGTATTTT. This codes for CASREGPDTQYF. The chain recombines TRBV2 with TRBJ2-3; D gene ambiguous. Germline assignment: CDR1 SNHLY and CDR2 FYNNEI. This CDR3 is 12 amino acids long.

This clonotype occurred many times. The CDR3 loop is CASSGQKLAGVVEQFF. The CDR3 coding sequence is TGTGCCAGCAGCGGGCAGAAACTAGCGGGAGTTGTTGAGCAGTTCTTC. This chain connects TRBV27 to TRBJ2-1, with TRBD2 matching over 11 bases. In germline, CDR1 is MNHEY, CDR2 SMNVEV (reference sequence). The ends lost 6 bases at V and 9 bases at J; junction bases unmatched: 13. The length of the CDR3 is 16 residues.

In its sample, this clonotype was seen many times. The CDR3 sequence: CASSQDGQNTGELFF. The CDR3 nucleotides are TGCGCCAGCAGCCAAGATGGACAGAACACCGGGGAGCTGTTTTTT. The gene calls are TRBV4-3 and TRBJ2-2; D is perhaps TRBD1 (5 bases). The germline V gene encodes CDR1 LGHNA and CDR2 YSLEER. V dropped 0 bases and J dropped 1 base, with 6 bases sitting between them. This CDR3 has 15 residues.